The clone carrying this T cell receptor (beta chain) has only a few counts. Assay used: immunoSEQ multiplex PCR; TCRdb lists only in-frame clones, some missing. The sample includes 65,000 to 80,000 clones, around 87% of them seen just once. The germline V gene has CDR1 GTSNPN and CDR2 SVGIG (reference sequence). V was pared by 4 bases and J by 6 bases, with 11 bases between. This CDR3 region has 12 residues. This specimen belongs to a study of glioma-infiltrating T cells after dendritic cell vaccination. The time point here: after dendritic cell vaccination, including at tumor progression/relapse. The V and J genes are TRBV30 and TRBJ2-3; D unclear. Source: blood, taken after dendritic cell vaccination. The receptor was isolated from a human donor with glioblastoma. CDR3 coding DNA: TGTGCCTGGAATCCTCAAGCCGATACGCAGTATTTT. Protein sequence: CAWNPQADTQYF.